This TCR beta chain was obtained from a study of blood T cell repertoires in COVID-19 (dated by TCRdb to the early 2020s). Some background on the complete study: Collaborator samples came from the United States, Italy and Spain and covered acute and convalescent phases of COVID-19. The material from the prospective study consisted of cDNA or gDNA derived from T cells, B-cell-depleted T cells, or PBMCs. The samples were drawn from two sources: the first 160 participants of the ongoing ImmuneRACE study, and 1,000 to 1,500 subjects contributed by 6 global collaborators. Subjects who had been exposed to COVID-19, were actively infected with it, or had recovered from it provided the deeply sampled blood TCRbeta repertoires that made up the dataset. A de-identified subject ID, COVID-19 status, age in years and sex were almost always included in the sample metadata. The repertoires were released in a freely available public database meant as a resource for research on the immune response to SARS-CoV-2. Where available, HLA class I and class II types were taken from metadata supplied by the sample provider and were not determined by assay-based typing.

Collaborating institutions collected whole blood in K2EDTA tubes following their own protocols. For TCRbeta analysis, collaborator samples were shipped as frozen whole blood, as isolated PBMCs, or as DNA extracted from either sample type. V is clipped by 4 bases and J by 3 bases, and the sequence between their germline boundaries is 7 bases long. From the cysteine through the phenylalanine, the CDR3 covers 12 amino acids. Kept here is only the CDR3 DNA, which spans 36 bases and is read in frame from base 1. CDR1 and CDR2 were assigned from the germline V gene as SQVTM and ANQGSEA. The study at large found these results: The amount of clinical and demographic metadata varied by source and participant and was provided uncurated.

Details on this clone: Its antigen has not been determined. Base qualities are not provided; no much larger clone lies one nucleotide away.

TCRbeta CDR3 regions were amplified from genomic DNA by means of the immunoSEQ Assay, a bias-controlled multiplex PCR. The original methods were these. Within the assay, amplification of reference gene primers was used to estimate how many nucleated cells each sample contained. To quantify the absolute abundance of each unique TCRbeta CDR3 rearrangement, sequence reads were collapsed and filtered. Productive Simpson clonality was computed per sample as the square root of Simpson's diversity index over productive rearrangements. Held by TCRdb, this immuneACCESS table contains in-frame sequences only and omits some clones. Under half of the omission traces to an unresolved V gene where checked; the cause of the rest is unknown. The D gene and trimming were derived from the DNA, and the V and J assignments and clone size from that table. The sample data list 360,000 or so clones, and around 91% of these were observed just once. Roughly 6.8% of the sample belongs to the ten largest clones.

The source of this sequence is a man aged 18 to 29 with active or convalescent COVID-19. The sequenced material came from peripheral blood. The sequence is built from TRBV29-1 and TRBJ1-5; 5 matching bases give a weak D call of TRBD1. The DNA is TGCAGCGTTGCAGGGAACAATCAGCCCCAGCATTTT. This encodes CSVAGNNQPQHF.